Shown below are 9 T cell receptor beta chains from a single sample sequenced in a study of T-cell reconstitution after alpha-beta-depleted transplantation in children. Unique molecular identifiers were used in preparing the TCRbeta library. TCRdb processed the PCR reads anew with MiXCR; each CDR3 protein has one entry. The profile shows 640,000 or so distinct CDR3 sequences, roughly 17% of them singletons. Sequencing used PBMCs from the stem cell graft donor, obtained from the stem cell graft. The receptors derive from a human donor who donated a stem cell graft to a child with acute myeloid leukemia.

J is TRBJ2-5 and V is TRBV29-1; TRBD1 might be the D (5 bases). Trimming stripped 3 bases from V and 3 bases from J, with 11 bases between. This CDR3 has 13 amino acids. The germline V gene has CDR1 SQVTM and CDR2 ANQGSEA. The CDR3 DNA is TGCAGCGTTGAGGGGCAAGATAAAGAGACCCAGTACTTC. It specifies CSVEGQDKETQYF.

The V call is TRBV5-1, the J call TRBJ2-5, with D unresolved. Looked up from germline, CDR1 is SGHRS and CDR2 is YFSETQ. V was shortened by 4 bases and J by 2 bases, with 15 bases between the two germline ends. The CDR3 length is 15 residues. In DNA, the CDR3 is TGCGCCAGCAGCCGAGGCGAGGCTATTCAAGAGACCCAGTACTTC. Its protein product is CASSRGEAIQETQYF.

The rearrangement uses TRBV29-1 and TRBJ2-5, with 9 bases matching TRBD1. Trimming took 6 bases from V and 5 from J; bases not matched to a gene: 7. This CDR3 is 13 amino acids long. Germline V lookup: CDR1 SQVTM, CDR2 ANQGSEA. DNA for the CDR3: TGCAGCGTACCAAAGGACAGGGGTGAGACCCAGTACTTC. Protein sequence: CSVPKDRGETQYF.

This chain connects TRBV28 to TRBJ2-7; no clear D. Trimming removed 6 bases from V and 2 bases from J, with 5 bases in between. CDR1 MDHEN and CDR2 SYDVKM come from the germline V gene. CDR3 length equals 11 residues. CDR3 loop: CASRNAYEQYV. The CDR3 DNA sequence: TGTGCCAGCAGGAATGCCTACGAGCAGTACGTC.

This clonotype came up many times. V and J are TRBV20-1 and TRBJ1-3; 7 bases agree with TRBD1. The CDR3 totals 15 residues. The germline gives CDR1 DFQATT, CDR2 SNEGSKA (reference sequence). The ends lost 1 base at V and 2 bases at J; junction bases unmatched: 5. As DNA, the CDR3 is TGCAGTGCTAGAGGACAGGGAGGAGCTGGAAACACCATATATTTT. This sequence encodes CSARGQGGAGNTIYF.

J is TRBJ1-2 and V is TRBV20-1, with a tentative D call TRBD1 (5 bases). Per the germline V gene, CDR1 is DFQATT and CDR2 is SNEGSKA (reference sequence). The CDR3 runs to 14 residues. Trimming stripped 1 base from V and 4 bases from J, with 13 bases between. CDR3 bases: TGCAGTGCTAGAGGGGCGGGGGATTTCTATGGCTACACCTTC. Translation: CSARGAGDFYGYTF.

The chain couples TRBV7-2 to TRBJ1-4; D is possibly TRBD1 (6 bases). CDR1 is SGHTA, CDR2 FQGNSA, per germline. The V gene lost 5 bases and the J gene lost 4 bases, with 23 bases spanning the gap. The CDR3 contains 18 residues. CDR3 in amino acids: CASSLYQRSGQHNEKLFF. For the CDR3, the DNA is TGTGCCAGCAGCCTTTACCAACGGAGCGGACAGCATAATGAAAAACTGTTTTTT. The full variable domain, its missing parts supplied by reference TRBV7-2 and TRBJ1-4, is GAGVSQSPSNKVTEKGKDVELRCDPISGHTALYWYRQSLGQGLEFLIYFQGNSAPDKSGLPSDRFSAERTGGSVSTLTIQRTQQEDSAVYLCASSLYQRSGQHNEKLFFGSGTQLSVL.

Ten or more counts support this clonotype. V usage is TRBV20-1 and J usage is TRBJ1-6; no clear D. This CDR3 has 13 amino acids. The V gene lost 6 bases and the J gene lost 10 bases, with 16 bases spanning the gap. Germline loops: CDR1 DFQATT, CDR2 SNEGSKA (reference sequence). CDR3 sequence reads: CSAPFTGNSPLHF. DNA for the CDR3: TGCAGTGCCCCCTTTACCGGGAACTCACCCCTCCACTTT.

This clonotype was observed at least ten times. The chain links TRBV6-5 to TRBJ1-2; unclear D gene. V lost 8 bases, J lost 0 bases, and 7 bases lay in between. Germline V gene sequence: CDR1 MNHEY, CDR2 SVGAGI. The CDR3 extends over 12 amino acids. The CDR3 DNA reads as TGTGCCAGCCGGCGTTCTAACTATGGCTACACCTTC. As protein: CASRRSNYGYTF.